A selection of T cell receptor beta chains follows, all from one sample in a study of T-cell memory formation after mild COVID-19. Using its own MiXCR run on the 5' RACE reads, TCRdb lists one record per CDR3 protein. Of over 70,000 distinct CDR3 sequences detected, over 13% appear once; the ten largest clones hold under 45%. Sequencing was done on a sample of PBMCs or a T cell subset sorted from them (not recorded which). These TCRs come from a man younger than 30 who had mild COVID-19 (a few samples of this study predate the infection). Cell type and time point are not known. Each CDR3 is given with its conserved first and last residue. The order of the fields is D gene, J gene, clone size, V gene, CDR3 length, CDR3 protein, CDR3 DNA. The D gene is left open where the match is weak. A clone size is listed for some rows: how often the clone was seen (once, few, many), or a class if it is expanded.

>-|TRBJ1-5|few|TRBV28|15
CASSSGPLGNQPQHF
TGTGCCAGCAGCTCTGGCCCCTTGGGGAATCAGCCCCAGCATTTT
>TRBD1|TRBJ1-2|-|TRBV7-9|14
CASSLDRALYGYTF
TGTGCCAGCAGCCTAGACAGGGCCCTCTATGGCTACACCTTC
>-|TRBJ2-1|-|TRBV15|15
CATSRDLARGNEQFF
TGTGCCACCAGCAGAGATCTAGCACGAGGGAATGAGCAGTTCTTC
>-|TRBJ1-1|-|TRBV7-3|13
CASSLLSSSEAFF
TGTGCCAGCAGCTTATTGTCAAGTAGTGAAGCTTTCTTT
>-|TRBJ2-1|few|TRBV13|11
CASRWGNEQFF
TGTGCCAGCAGATGGGGCAATGAGCAGTTCTTC
>-|TRBJ2-3|-|TRBV15|12
CATSRETGAQYF
TGTGCCACCAGCAGAGAGACAGGTGCGCAGTATTTT
>TRBD1|TRBJ1-2|few|TRBV20-1|12
CSHQGADYGYTF
TGCAGCCACCAGGGGGCCGACTATGGCTACACCTTC
>-|TRBJ2-1|-|TRBV7-6|16
CASSLEGVTPRDEQFF
TGTGCCAGCAGCTTAGAGGGGGTGACCCCCAGGGATGAGCAGTTCTTC
>TRBD1|TRBJ2-2|few|TRBV5-6|16
CASSSRDRGSTGELFF
TGTGCCAGCAGCTCCCGGGACAGGGGTAGCACCGGGGAGCTGTTTTTT
>-|TRBJ2-1|few|TRBV10-2|11
CASMGGWEQFF
TGCGCCAGCATGGGGGGTTGGGAGCAGTTCTTC
>-|TRBJ1-1|few|TRBV20-1|14
CSARDPRQDTEAFF
TGCAGTGCTAGAGATCCCCGACAGGACACTGAAGCTTTCTTT
>-|TRBJ1-1|few|TRBV7-8|16
CASSVRGNRVGTEAFF
TGTGCCAGCAGCGTAAGGGGAAACAGGGTTGGCACTGAAGCTTTCTTT
>-|TRBJ1-5|many|TRBV4-1|15
CASSPRWVSNQPQHF
TGCGCCAGCAGCCCCCGCTGGGTTAGCAATCAGCCCCAGCATTTT
>-|TRBJ2-3|-|TRBV27|12
CASSHLRDTQYF
TGTGCCAGCAGCCACCTCAGAGATACGCAGTATTTT
>TRBD2|TRBJ2-5|-|TRBV20-1|17
CSARDLAGTSGLETQYF
TGCAGTGCTAGAGATCTCGCCGGGACTAGCGGGTTAGAGACCCAGTACTTC
>-|TRBJ1-4|-|TRBV7-2|11
CASSSGRKLFF
TGTGCCAGCAGCTCCGGTAGGAAACTGTTTTTT
>-|TRBJ2-5|few|TRBV7-9|13
CASSPVVQETQYF
TGTGCCAGCAGCCCGGTCGTCCAAGAGACCCAGTACTTC
>TRBD1|TRBJ2-1|few|TRBV7-9|17
CASSPPVDRGRNNEQFF
TGTGCCAGCAGCCCCCCAGTTGACAGGGGAAGGAACAATGAGCAGTTCTTC
>TRBD1|TRBJ1-1|-|TRBV2|14
CASSNRDRNTEAFF
TGTGCCAGCAGTAACAGGGACAGGAACACTGAAGCTTTCTTT
>-|TRBJ2-5|few|TRBV11-2|15
CASRPTLGPQETQYF
TGTGCCAGCAGACCCACCTTGGGCCCCCAAGAGACCCAGTACTTC
>-|TRBJ1-5|-|TRBV5-6|13
CASSLAAAQPQHF
TGTGCCAGCAGCTTGGCGGCAGCCCAGCCCCAGCATTTT
>TRBD1|TRBJ1-4|-|TRBV7-9|16
CASSFEEGATHEKLFF
TGTGCCAGCAGCTTTGAGGAGGGGGCGACTCATGAAAAACTGTTTTTT
>TRBD2|TRBJ2-1|few|TRBV5-1|14
CASSLYGGDYEQFF
TGCGCCAGCAGCTTATACGGGGGGGACTATGAGCAGTTCTTC
>-|TRBJ1-2|few|TRBV12-3/TRBV12-4|11
CASSLAHGYTF
TGTGCCAGCAGTTTAGCGCATGGCTACACCTTC
>TRBD2|TRBJ2-1|-|TRBV6-5|14
CASSSGLEVDEQFF
TGTGCCAGCAGTTCCGGACTAGAAGTGGATGAGCAGTTCTTC
>-|TRBJ1-5|-|TRBV5-1|15
CASSLAGAPNQPQHF
TGCGCCAGCAGCTTGGCGGGGGCGCCCAATCAGCCCCAGCATTTT
>TRBD1|TRBJ2-1|-|TRBV4-1|15
CASSQRQGVYNEQFF
TGCGCCAGCAGCCAAAGACAGGGTGTATACAATGAGCAGTTCTTC
>TRBD2|TRBJ2-5|-|TRBV25-1|15
CASSEAGGLWETQYF
TGTGCCAGCAGTGAAGCGGGGGGGCTCTGGGAGACCCAGTACTTC
>-|TRBJ1-4|-|TRBV6-1|15
CASRGYYLANEKLFF
TGTGCCAGCCGAGGCTACTATCTAGCTAATGAAAAACTGTTTTTT
>-|TRBJ2-2|many|TRBV6-5|14
CASSFGENTGELFF
TGTGCCAGCAGTTTCGGGGAAAACACCGGGGAGCTGTTTTTT
>TRBD1|TRBJ1-2|-|TRBV18|17
CASSPSIATGEDYGYTF
TGTGCCAGCTCACCCTCAATTGCGACAGGGGAGGACTATGGCTACACCTTC
>-|TRBJ1-1|-|TRBV4-1|12
CASSHNTGEAFF
TGCGCCAGCAGCCATAATACAGGCGAAGCTTTCTTT
>-|TRBJ1-1|few|TRBV20-1|15
CSAIPPSVGNTEAFF
TGCAGTGCTATCCCTCCGTCGGTAGGGAACACTGAAGCTTTCTTT
>TRBD1|TRBJ2-2|few|TRBV4-1|15
CASIRSQGAVGELFF
TGCGCCAGCATCCGATCACAGGGGGCGGTGGGGGAGCTGTTTTTT
>-|TRBJ2-3|once|TRBV5-5|15
CASSLARGPLDTQYF
TGTGCCAGCAGCTTGGCCAGGGGCCCTTTAGATACGCAGTATTTT
>TRBD1|TRBJ1-6|-|TRBV4-3|18
CASSETPGQRSLHSPLHF
TGCGCCAGCAGCGAGACTCCGGGACAGCGTTCATTACATTCACCCCTCCACTTT
>-|TRBJ1-5|few|TRBV13|12
CASSFSRQPQHF
TGTGCCAGCAGCTTTTCTAGGCAGCCCCAGCATTTT
>-|TRBJ1-6|-|TRBV4-1|12
CASGGWDSPLHF
TGCGCCAGCGGGGGATGGGATTCACCCCTCCACTTT
>TRBD1|TRBJ2-1|few|TRBV20-1|13
CSATDRGVHEQFF
TGCAGTGCTACGGACAGGGGAGTCCATGAGCAGTTCTTC
>-|TRBJ2-7|-|TRBV20-1|11
CSAPLGYEQYF
TGCAGTGCTCCCTTAGGATACGAGCAGTACTTC
>-|TRBJ2-3|few|TRBV25-1|13
CAPDRVRPDTQYF
TGTGCCCCCGACCGTGTCAGGCCAGATACGCAGTATTTT
>TRBD1|TRBJ1-1|-|TRBV7-9|13
CASSQTGSTEAFF
TGTGCCAGCAGTCAGACAGGGTCCACTGAAGCTTTCTTT
>TRBD1|TRBJ1-3|few|TRBV4-1|15
CASSLDRGFGNTIYF
TGCGCCAGCAGCCTGGACAGGGGATTTGGAAACACCATATATTTT
>-|TRBJ1-4|-|TRBV9|14
CASSLTGSNEKLFF
TGTGCCAGCAGCTTAACCGGGAGTAATGAAAAACTGTTTTTT
>-|TRBJ2-7|-|TRBV12-3/TRBV12-4|13
CASSLGPGGEQYF
TGTGCCAGCAGTTTAGGCCCAGGGGGGGAGCAGTACTTC
>-|TRBJ2-3|few|TRBV4-1|14
CASSHLQDTDTQYF
TGCGCCAGCAGCCATTTACAGGACACAGATACGCAGTATTTT
>-|TRBJ1-4|-|TRBV6-5|19
CASSYSNLPQGPTNEKLFF
TGTGCCAGCAGTTACTCGAACCTCCCACAGGGTCCAACTAATGAAAAACTGTTTTTT
>-|TRBJ1-2|-|TRBV5-1|18
CASSSETLKQIPNYGYTF
TGCGCCAGCAGCTCGGAAACCCTCAAACAGATTCCTAACTATGGCTACACCTTC
>TRBD1|TRBJ1-2|-|TRBV19|12
CASQTGANGYTF
TGTGCCAGTCAGACAGGGGCTAATGGCTACACCTTC
>-|TRBJ2-5|many|TRBV7-9|18
CASSLAPGEGLNQETQYF
TGTGCCAGCAGCTTAGCGCCAGGGGAAGGACTGAACCAAGAGACCCAGTACTTC
>-|TRBJ1-5|-|TRBV7-2|13
CASSFGDNQPQHF
TGTGCCAGCAGCTTTGGGGACAATCAGCCCCAGCATTTT
>-|TRBJ2-2|-|TRBV12-3/TRBV12-4|14
CASSSGANTGELFF
TGTGCCAGCAGTTCAGGAGCTAACACCGGGGAGCTGTTTTTT
>TRBD2|TRBJ2-1|few|TRBV9|15
CASSGGASGYNEQFF
TGTGCCAGCAGCGGCGGCGCTAGCGGGTACAATGAGCAGTTCTTC
>-|TRBJ2-7|few|TRBV4-1|13
CASSHLSPDEQYF
TGCGCCAGCAGCCATCTTAGCCCTGACGAGCAGTACTTC
>TRBD2|TRBJ2-1|few|TRBV4-2|16
CASSQNSGGFYNEQFF
TGTGCCAGCAGCCAAAATAGCGGGGGTTTCTACAATGAGCAGTTCTTC
>TRBD1|TRBJ2-2|few|TRBV18|15
CASSISTGFAGELFF
TGTGCCAGCTCAATCTCGACAGGGTTCGCCGGGGAGCTGTTTTTT
>-|TRBJ2-5|-|TRBV2|12
CASSDWRETQYF
TGTGCCAGCAGTGATTGGCGGGAGACCCAGTACTTC